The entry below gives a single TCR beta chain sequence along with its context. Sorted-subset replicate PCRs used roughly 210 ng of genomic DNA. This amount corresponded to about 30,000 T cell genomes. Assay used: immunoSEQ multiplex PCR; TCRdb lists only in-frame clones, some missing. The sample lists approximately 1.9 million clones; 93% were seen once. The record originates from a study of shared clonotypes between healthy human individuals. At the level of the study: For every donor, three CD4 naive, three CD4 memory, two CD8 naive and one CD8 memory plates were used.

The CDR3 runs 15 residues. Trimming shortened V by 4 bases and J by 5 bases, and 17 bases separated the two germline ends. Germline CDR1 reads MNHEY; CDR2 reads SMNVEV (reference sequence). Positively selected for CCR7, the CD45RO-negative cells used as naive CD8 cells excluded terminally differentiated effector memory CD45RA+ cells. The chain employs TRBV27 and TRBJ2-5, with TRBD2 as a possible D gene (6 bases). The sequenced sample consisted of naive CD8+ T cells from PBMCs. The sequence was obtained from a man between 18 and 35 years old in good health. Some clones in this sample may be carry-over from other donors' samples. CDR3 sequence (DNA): TGTGCCAGCAGTTGCATAATCCGGGAGCCCGAGACCCAGTACTTC. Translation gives CASSCIIREPETQYF.